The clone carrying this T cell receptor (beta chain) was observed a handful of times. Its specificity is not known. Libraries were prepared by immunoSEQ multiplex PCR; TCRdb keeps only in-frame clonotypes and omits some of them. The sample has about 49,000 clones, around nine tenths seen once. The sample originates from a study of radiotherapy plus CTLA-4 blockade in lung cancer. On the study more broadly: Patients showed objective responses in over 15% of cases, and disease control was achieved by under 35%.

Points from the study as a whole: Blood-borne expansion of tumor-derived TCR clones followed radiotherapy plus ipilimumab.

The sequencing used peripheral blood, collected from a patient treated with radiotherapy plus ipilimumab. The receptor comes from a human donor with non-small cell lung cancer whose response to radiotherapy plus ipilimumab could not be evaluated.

Here the CDR3 reads CASSQATRGIYGYTF. DNA of the CDR3: TGCGCCAGCAGCCAAGCAACCAGGGGAATCTATGGCTACACCTTC. V gene TRBV4-1 combines with J gene TRBJ1-2, with D perhaps TRBD1 (6 bases). This CDR3 has 15 amino acids. Trimming left V 1 base short and J 4 bases short, with 13 bases between. CDR1 is MGHRA and CDR2 is YSYEKL in the germline V gene.